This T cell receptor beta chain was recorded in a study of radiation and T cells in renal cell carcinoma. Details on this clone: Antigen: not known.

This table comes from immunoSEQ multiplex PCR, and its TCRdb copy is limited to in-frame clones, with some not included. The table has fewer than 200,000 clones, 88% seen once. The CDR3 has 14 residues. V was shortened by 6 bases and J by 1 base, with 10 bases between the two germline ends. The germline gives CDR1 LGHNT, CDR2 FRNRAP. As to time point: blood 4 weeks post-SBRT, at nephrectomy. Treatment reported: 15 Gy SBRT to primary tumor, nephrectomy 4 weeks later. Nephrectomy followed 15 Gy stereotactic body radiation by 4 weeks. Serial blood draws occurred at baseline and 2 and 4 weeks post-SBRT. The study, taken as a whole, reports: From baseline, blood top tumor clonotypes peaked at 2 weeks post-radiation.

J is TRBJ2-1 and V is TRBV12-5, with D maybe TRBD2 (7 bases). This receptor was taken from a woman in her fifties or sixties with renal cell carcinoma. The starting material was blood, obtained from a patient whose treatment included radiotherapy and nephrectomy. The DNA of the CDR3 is TGTGCTAGTGGAGGGGGGGCTTCCTACAATGAGCAGTTCTTC. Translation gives CASGGGASYNEQFF.